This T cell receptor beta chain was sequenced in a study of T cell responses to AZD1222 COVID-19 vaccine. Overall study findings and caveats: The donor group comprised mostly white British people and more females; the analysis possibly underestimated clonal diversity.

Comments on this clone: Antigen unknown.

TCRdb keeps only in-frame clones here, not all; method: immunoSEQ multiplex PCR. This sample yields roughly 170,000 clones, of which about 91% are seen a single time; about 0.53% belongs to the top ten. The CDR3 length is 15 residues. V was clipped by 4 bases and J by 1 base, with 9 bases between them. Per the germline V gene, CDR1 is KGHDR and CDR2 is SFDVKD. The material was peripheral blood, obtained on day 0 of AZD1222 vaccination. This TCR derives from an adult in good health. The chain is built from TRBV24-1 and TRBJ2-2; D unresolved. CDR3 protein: CATSDPRRNTGELFF. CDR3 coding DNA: TGTGCCACCAGTGACCCGAGGAGGAACACCGGGGAGCTGTTTTTT.